Shown below are 32 T cell receptor beta chains from a single sample sequenced in a study of blood T cell repertoires in COVID-19. The table came from immunoSEQ multiplex PCR; TCRdb's copy has only in-frame clones and leaves some out. This table has roughly 330,000 clones, about four fifths appearing once. Sequenced sample: peripheral blood. Source of these receptors: a woman in her forties or fifties with acute or convalescent COVID-19.

The J gene is TRBJ2-7, the V gene TRBV2, with 8 bases aligning to TRBD1. V lost 6 bases and J lost 5; bases outside the gene matches: 6. In germline, CDR1 is SNHLY, CDR2 FYNNEI. There are 13 residues in the CDR3. For the CDR3, the DNA is TGTGCCAGCAGCCGAGGACAGGGCGACGAGCAGTACTTC. This codes for CASSRGQGDEQYF.

The rearrangement links TRBV20-1 to TRBJ1-3; a weak D match, TRBD1 (6 bases). The germline V gene has CDR1 DFQATT and CDR2 SNEGSKA (reference sequence). Trimming removed 3 bases at V and 3 bases at J, with 15 bases between. The CDR3 sequence is 15 residues long. This CDR3 reads CSASSQGTVGNTIYF. For the CDR3, the DNA is TGCAGTGCTAGTTCACAGGGTACGGTTGGAAACACCATATATTTT.

V gene TRBV2 combines with J gene TRBJ1-2; 7 bases match TRBD1. In germline, CDR1 is SNHLY, CDR2 FYNNEI. The CDR3 totals 16 residues. V lost 3 bases to trimming and J lost 3 bases; unmatched junction nucleotides: 10. CDR3: CASSDKGSTGDYGYTF. CDR3 nucleotides: TGTGCCAGCAGTGATAAGGGAAGTACAGGGGACTATGGCTACACCTTC.

Regarding this clone: The identical CDR3 is also encoded by other nucleotide sequences in the sample. The genes are TRBV3-1 (or the pseudogene TRBV3-2) and TRBJ1-3; D is ambiguous. This CDR3 has 15 residues. Germline V gives CDR1 LGHDT, CDR2 YNNKEL (reference sequence). V was trimmed by 0 bases and J by 0 bases, leaving 6 bases between them. CDR3 sequence (DNA): TGTGCCAGCAGCCAAGATCGGGTCTCTGGAAACACCATATATTTT. This codes for CASSQDRVSGNTIYF.

The J gene is TRBJ1-1, the V gene TRBV11-1; TRBD1 agrees at 9 bases. Germline values: CDR1 SGHAT, CDR2 FQDESV (reference sequence). This CDR3 comprises 15 residues. The junction had 8 bases not matched to a gene; V was cut back by 6 bases and J by 3 bases. In nucleotides, the CDR3 is TGTGCCAGCAGTGAATACGGGACAGGGTACACTGAAGCTTTCTTT. Its translation: CASSEYGTGYTEAFF.

The chain joins TRBV12-3 or TRBV12-4 to TRBJ2-1; possibly TRBD2 for D (5 bases). The V and J ends lost 0 bases and 15 bases respectively, with 15 bases between them. The CDR3 totals 13 residues. The chain's CDR3 is CASSLAQLESRFF. The CDR3 nucleotides are TGTGCCAGCAGTTTAGCGCAACTAGAATCAAGGTTCTTC.

The rearrangement joins TRBV30 to TRBJ1-5; 7 positions match TRBD1. With V trimmed by 5 bases and J by 4 bases, 8 bases remained unmatched. The CDR3 sequence is 14 residues long. Germline lookup yields CDR1 GTSNPN and CDR2 SVGIG (reference sequence). The DNA for the CDR3 is TGTGCCTGGCAACACAAACAGGGGAATCAGCCCCAGCATTTT. Translation: CAWQHKQGNQPQHF.

The chain is built from TRBV4-2 and TRBJ1-2; TRBD1 matches 7 bases. Germline V gene lookup returns CDR1 LGHNA and CDR2 YNFKEQ. Trimming cost V 4 bases and J 4 bases; bases outside gene matches: 12. The CDR3 length is 16 residues. The CDR3 reads CASSRNGPGGTYGYTF. CDR3 DNA sequence: TGTGCCAGCAGCCGCAACGGGCCAGGGGGGACCTATGGCTACACCTTC.

The chain combines TRBV4-3 with TRBJ2-2; D not resolved. Germline CDR1 is LGHNA and CDR2 is YSLEER. There are 16 residues in the CDR3. Between the trimmed V and J ends, which lost 0 bases and 4 bases, there was a span of 12 bases. CDR3 bases: TGCGCCAGCAGCCAAGATAGCTTAAGTATCACCGGGGAGCTGTTTTTT. This gives the protein CASSQDSLSITGELFF.

The chain is built from TRBV27 and TRBJ2-3; 7 bases map to TRBD2. J was trimmed by 1 base and V by 2 bases; bases with no gene match: 3. Per the germline V gene, CDR1 is MNHEY and CDR2 is SMNVEV (reference sequence). The CDR3 is 15 amino acids. CDR3 bases: TGTGCCAGCAGTTTACGGCTAGCGGGCACAGATACGCAGTATTTT. This translates into CASSLRLAGTDTQYF.

The chain joins TRBV9 to TRBJ2-1; a possible D gene is TRBD1 (5 bases). CDR1 and CDR2 (germline): SGDLS, YYNGEE. The CDR3 loop spans 15 amino acids. V lost 0 bases and J lost 4, with 11 bases in between. In nucleotides, the CDR3 is TGTGCCAGCAGCGTAGAAGGGGCCCCTTACAATGAGCAGTTCTTC. Translation: CASSVEGAPYNEQFF.

The chain links TRBV2 to TRBJ1-2; D gene ambiguous. The CDR3 is made up of 15 amino acids. V dropped 3 bases and J dropped 0 bases, with 11 bases sitting between them. CDR1 and CDR2 from the germline V gene are SNHLY and FYNNEI. CDR3 nucleotides: TGTGCCAGCAGTGACGAGGCGTACGCTAACTATGGCTACACCTTC. Amino acids: CASSDEAYANYGYTF.

The chain combines TRBV5-1 with TRBJ2-1, with TRBD2 matching over 10 bases. With V trimmed by 3 bases and J by 8 bases, 11 bases remained unmatched. Looked up from germline, CDR1 is SGHRS and CDR2 is YFSETQ. This CDR3 comprises 16 residues. The CDR3 loop reads CASSSRPSGSGDEQFF. DNA of the CDR3: TGCGCCAGCAGCTCTCGCCCTAGCGGGAGCGGGGATGAGCAGTTCTTC.

The gene calls are TRBV18 and TRBJ1-1, with D possibly matching TRBD1 (6 bases). CDR3 size: 15 residues. Germline CDR1 is KGHSH and CDR2 is LQKENI. Trimming took 0 bases from V and 5 from J, leaving 13 bases between them. The CDR3 bases are TGTGCCAGCTCACCACCTACAGGGCGGAGGACTGAAGCTTTCTTT. Translating it yields CASSPPTGRRTEAFF.

The gene calls are TRBV5-1 and TRBJ1-1; D gene uncertain. Germline loops: CDR1 SGHRS, CDR2 YFSETQ. The CDR3 is made up of 13 amino acids. V dropped 2 bases and J dropped 0 bases, with 5 bases sitting between them. DNA of the CDR3: TGCGCCAGCAGCTTTACGGTGAACACTGAAGCTTTCTTT. This translates into CASSFTVNTEAFF.

The J gene is TRBJ2-1, the V gene TRBV30; the D gene is possibly TRBD2 (7 bases). The CDR3 length is 14 residues. Germline CDR1 GTSNPN, CDR2 SVGIG (reference sequence). V was pared by 1 base and J by 7 bases, with 14 bases between. The CDR3 here is CAWSGGGLANEQFF. CDR3 in DNA: TGTGCCTGGAGTGGGGGGGGCCTGGCTAATGAGCAGTTCTTC.

The chain links TRBV18 to TRBJ2-3, with 10 bases lining up with TRBD2. This CDR3 comprises 15 residues. Germline CDR1 and CDR2: KGHSH and LQKENI. V was pared by 3 bases and J by 3 bases, with 3 bases of the junction left unmatched. The CDR3 DNA reads TGTGCCAGCTCACCGCCTAGCGGGAGAACAGATACGCAGTATTTT. It codes for CASSPPSGRTDTQYF.

The rearrangement joins TRBV2 to TRBJ2-7, with 14 positions matching TRBD2. The CDR3 runs 14 residues. Trimming cost V 7 bases and J 5 bases; bases outside gene matches: 4. The germline V gene has CDR1 SNHLY and CDR2 FYNNEI. This CDR3 is CASIRGLAGDEQYF. In DNA form, the CDR3 reads TGTGCCAGCATTAGGGGACTAGCGGGAGACGAGCAGTACTTC. Together with reference TRBV2 and TRBJ2-7, the CDR3 gives the full variable domain: EPEVTQTPSHQVTQMGQEVILRCVPISNHLYFYWYRQILGQKVEFLVSFYNNEISEKSEIFDDQFSVERPDGSNFTLKIRSTKLEDSAMYFCASIRGLAGDEQYFGPGTRLTVT.

This sequence joins TRBV14 and TRBJ1-1; a possible D gene is TRBD1 (6 bases). The CDR3 is made up of 15 amino acids. Germline CDR1 reads SGHDN; CDR2 reads FVKESK. Trimming took 6 bases from V and 0 from J, leaving 14 bases between them. The CDR3: CASRPHRALNTEAFF. The CDR3 DNA is TGTGCCAGCAGGCCTCACAGGGCCTTGAACACTGAAGCTTTCTTT.

This clone was found a few times. The chain links TRBV2 to TRBJ1-6; D unclear. Germline CDR1 and CDR2: SNHLY and FYNNEI. The CDR3 spans 13 residues. With 9 bases removed from V and 3 bases from J, the gap between germline ends came to 9 bases. CDR3 coding DNA: TGTGCCAGTTCCCTCCGCTATAATTCACCCCTCCACTTT. This encodes CASSLRYNSPLHF.

The chain joins TRBV29-1 to TRBJ1-2, with D tentatively TRBD1 (5 bases). The CDR3 length is 12 residues. Trimming shortened V by 5 bases and J by 8 bases, and 15 bases separated the two germline ends. Looked up from germline, CDR1 is SQVTM and CDR2 is ANQGSEA. CDR3 protein: CSVQQVIDGYTF. CDR3 sequence (DNA): TGCAGCGTTCAACAGGTGATCGACGGCTACACCTTC.

Points on this clone: The conserved final phenylalanine or tryptophan is absent from the CDR3, which likely points to a read error. The DNA is omitted, as the CDR3 cannot be located on it reliably, and the CDR3 follows TCRdb's listing. V usage is TRBV12-5 and J usage is TRBJ1-4. Looked up from germline, CDR1 is LGHNT and CDR2 is FRNRAP. The CDR3 comprises 10 residues, both ends counted. CDR3 amino acids: CASGLVFGAG.

The chain couples TRBV14 to TRBJ2-5, with TRBD2 matching over 7 bases. The V segment lost 0 bases and the J segment 3 bases; nucleotides outside the gene matches: 13. CDR1 is SGHDN, CDR2 FVKESK, per germline. The CDR3 consists of 18 residues. The CDR3 nucleotides are TGTGCCAGCAGCCAAGAAACTAGCGAGGTGAGTGTGGAAGAGACCCAGTACTTC. Its translation: CASSQETSEVSVEETQYF.

The gene calls are TRBV9 and TRBJ2-1; 8 bases are shared with TRBD2. With 0 bases clipped from V and 6 bases from J, the junction kept 2 bases outside the gene matches. CDR3 length: 14 residues. CDR1 is SGDLS and CDR2 is YYNGEE in the germline V gene. The CDR3 bases are TGTGCCAGCAGCGTAGCGGGAGGGTTCAATGAGCAGTTCTTC. Amino acid sequence: CASSVAGGFNEQFF. The full variable domain, completed using reference TRBV9 and TRBJ2-1, is DSGVTQTPKHLITATGQRVTLRCSPRSGDLSVYWYQQSLDQGLQFLIQYYNGEERAKGNILERFSAQQFPDLHSELNLSSLELGDSALYFCASSVAGGFNEQFFGPGTRLTVL.

The V gene is TRBV6-1, the J gene TRBJ1-4; D possibly corresponds to TRBD1 (6 bases). Trimming removed 3 bases from V and 9 bases from J, with 14 bases in between. This CDR3 is built from 14 residues. Germline V lookup: CDR1 MNHNS, CDR2 SASEGT. The CDR3 DNA follows: TGTGCCAGCAGTGAGTTTACAGGGACGAAAAAACTGTTTTTT. Its protein is CASSEFTGTKKLFF.

Remarks on this clone: A much larger clonotype is one base distant, so this may be a read error. The V call is TRBV7-2, the J call TRBJ1-1, with TRBD1 matching over 8 bases. Germline CDR1 and CDR2: SGHTA and FQGNSA. The CDR3 totals 13 residues. V trimming: 6 bases; J trimming: 1 base; junction bases outside the gene matches: 1. CDR3 sequence (DNA): TGTGCCAGCAGGGGACAGGAGAACACTGAAGCTTTCTTT. It is translated as CASRGQENTEAFF.

V is TRBV3-1 (or the pseudogene TRBV3-2) and J is TRBJ2-5, with 7 bases lining up with TRBD2. V gave up 0 bases and J gave up 6 bases; unmatched junction bases: 4. Germline-derived CDR1 and CDR2 are LGHDT and YNNKEL (reference sequence). CDR3 size: 14 residues. The CDR3 DNA follows: TGTGCCAGCAGCCAAGAGGGGGAGGGTAAGACCCAGTACTTC. Residues: CASSQEGEGKTQYF.

This rearrangement joins TRBV25-1 to TRBJ2-5; TRBD2 matches at 9 bases. Losses at the gene ends were 9 bases for V and 5 bases for J; bases not matched to a gene: 4. The germline V gene encodes CDR1 MGHDK and CDR2 SYGVNS. The CDR3 totals 12 residues. The CDR3 sequence is CASSGGGETQYF. In DNA form, the CDR3 reads TGTGCCAGTAGCGGGGGTGGGGAGACCCAGTACTTC.

The chain employs TRBV28 and TRBJ2-7, with D possibly TRBD1 on 6 matching bases. CDR1 MDHEN and CDR2 SYDVKM come from the germline V gene. This CDR3 has 12 amino acids. The germline V and J ends were trimmed by 10 bases and 1 base, with 11 bases remaining between them. The CDR3 DNA follows: TGTGCCACCCAACAGGGATCCTACGAGCAGTACTTC. The encoded protein is CATQQGSYEQYF.

The rearrangement joins TRBV6-4 to TRBJ2-7, with a weak D call TRBD2 (5 bases). This CDR3 is 14 amino acids long. Trimming shortened V by 4 bases and J by 2 bases, and 12 bases separated the two germline ends. CDR1 MRHNA and CDR2 SNTAGT come from the germline V gene. Written as DNA, the CDR3 is TGTGCCAGCAGTGGTGGGGAGTGCCCCTACGAGCAGTACTTC. This sequence encodes CASSGGECPYEQYF.

This chain links TRBV25-1 with TRBJ1-6, with D perhaps matching TRBD1 (6 bases). Germline V lookup: CDR1 MGHDK, CDR2 SYGVNS. This CDR3 contains 16 residues. V lost 2 bases to trimming and J lost 6 bases, with 14 bases between them. CDR3 bases: TGTGCCAGCAGTGAACCAGGGGCTGCCGGTAATTCACCCCTCCACTTT. Translating it yields CASSEPGAAGNSPLHF.

Regarding this clone: This same CDR3 is encoded by further DNA sequences in the sample. V usage is TRBV5-1 and J usage is TRBJ1-3; D not certain. The germline V gene encodes CDR1 SGHRS and CDR2 YFSETQ. The CDR3 has 16 amino acids. The V and J ends lost 0 bases and 0 bases respectively, with 10 bases between them. CDR3 nucleotide sequence: TGCGCCAGCAGCTTGGACGGAGCTACCTCTGGAAACACCATATATTTT. It encodes CASSLDGATSGNTIYF.